Presented here are 25 T cell receptor beta chains from one specimen sequenced in a study of CD8 T cells in ankylosing spondylitis. One entry per CDR3 protein, called by TCRdb with MiXCR from the 5' RACE reads. The sample lists 180,000 or so distinct CDR3 sequences, 11% occurring once. The sequenced sample consisted of blood, either unsorted or a sorted T cell fraction (not recorded which). Receptor source: a male donor with ankylosing spondylitis or in good health (not recorded which).

This clonotype showed up many times. V usage is TRBV15 and J usage is TRBJ1-3, with 8 bases matching TRBD1. V lost 0 bases to trimming and J lost 3 bases; unmatched junction nucleotides: 4. This CDR3 region has 16 residues. Per the germline V gene, CDR1 is LNHNV and CDR2 is YYDKDF (reference sequence). In nucleotides, the CDR3 is TGTGCCACCAGCAGAGACCCTGGGACAGGTGGAAACACCATATATTTT. This translates into CATSRDPGTGGNTIYF.

This clonotype was counted at least ten times. The chain links TRBV5-4 to TRBJ1-2, with 10 bases fitting TRBD1. Germline trimming cut 4 bases from V and 5 bases from J; bases unmatched to any gene: 17. The CDR3 is 18 residues long. CDR1 is SGHNT and CDR2 is YYREEE in the germline V gene (reference sequence). CDR3 loop: CASSPTAGTGAVGYGYTF. In nucleotides, the CDR3 is TGTGCCAGCAGCCCTACAGCCGGGACAGGGGCCGTTGGGTATGGCTACACCTTC.

This clonotype was seen at least ten times. The CDR3 loop is CASSQDSSGTGHYGYTF. CDR3 DNA: TGTGCCAGCAGCCAGGATTCGTCCGGGACAGGGCACTATGGCTACACCTTC. This rearrangement joins TRBV4-2 to TRBJ1-2, with 9 bases fitting TRBD1. V lost 3 bases to trimming and J lost 3 bases; unmatched junction nucleotides: 11. The germline gives CDR1 LGHNA, CDR2 YNFKEQ. CDR3 length: 17 residues.

The CDR3: CASSLVGLAADPHDKFF. For the CDR3, the DNA is TGCGCCAGCAGCTTGGTGGGACTAGCGGCGGACCCCCACGATAAGTTCTTC. V is TRBV5-1 and J is TRBJ2-1, with 11 bases fitting TRBD2. Germline assignment: CDR1 SGHRS and CDR2 YFSETQ. The CDR3 has 17 residues. J was trimmed by 14 bases and V by 0 bases; bases with no gene match: 16.

This clonotype came up many times. The CDR3 sequence: CASSLNRATEAFF. For the CDR3, the DNA is TGTGCCAGCAGTTTAAACAGGGCCACTGAAGCTTTCTTT. The chain employs TRBV27 and TRBJ1-1; the D gene is possibly TRBD1 (6 bases). This CDR3 spans 13 amino acids. Germline V gene sequence: CDR1 MNHEY, CDR2 SMNVEV (reference sequence). With 2 bases removed from V and 4 bases from J, the gap between germline ends came to 8 bases.

This clonotype occurred many times. The chain couples TRBV5-1 to TRBJ2-1; D is unresolved. V was clipped by 0 bases and J by 6 bases, with 10 bases between them. The CDR3 runs 14 residues. Germline CDR1 is SGHRS and CDR2 is YFSETQ. For the CDR3, the DNA is TGCGCCAGCAGCTTGGTGGGTGGATCCAATGAGCAGTTCTTC. Protein: CASSLVGGSNEQFF.

This clonotype was counted at least ten times. The chain carries TRBV15 and TRBJ2-7; tentative D call: TRBD1 (6 bases). With 5 bases removed from V and 6 bases from J, the gap between germline ends came to 20 bases. The CDR3 is 15 residues long. Germline V gene lookup returns CDR1 LNHNV and CDR2 YYDKDF (reference sequence). CDR3 loop: CATSFRSGTTSEQYF. The DNA of the CDR3 is TGTGCCACCAGCTTTCGATCCGGGACAACAAGCGAGCAGTACTTC.

The rearrangement joins TRBV6-5 to TRBJ2-3; D uncertain. Germline values: CDR1 MNHEY, CDR2 SVGAGI. V shed 2 bases and J shed 2 bases, with 8 bases lying between them. This CDR3 has 14 residues. In nucleotides, the CDR3 is TGTGCCAGCAGTTACGAATCCCCCACAGATACGCAGTATTTT. Its protein is CASSYESPTDTQYF.

The rearrangement links TRBV5-1 to TRBJ2-7; D might be TRBD1 (6 bases). The CDR3 contains 14 residues. Germline lookup yields CDR1 SGHRS and CDR2 YFSETQ. V was clipped by 0 bases and J by 3 bases, with 10 bases between them. The CDR3 coding sequence is TGCGCCAGCAGCTTGGGTACAGGGATCTACGAGCAGTACTTC. Translated: CASSLGTGIYEQYF.

At least ten counts were recorded for this clonotype. This sequence joins TRBV24-1 and TRBJ2-1; 9 bases fit TRBD1. Trimming took 5 bases from V and 3 from J; bases not matched to a gene: 4. This CDR3 contains 15 residues. Germline CDR1 is KGHDR and CDR2 is SFDVKD. CDR3 amino acids: CATSVLGQGYNEQFF. CDR3 sequence (DNA): TGTGCCACCAGTGTTCTGGGACAGGGCTACAATGAGCAGTTCTTC.

This clonotype has just a few counts. The V gene is TRBV12-3 or TRBV12-4, the J gene TRBJ2-3; maybe TRBD2 (5 bases). V lost 6 bases and J 0 bases, leaving 13 bases between the germline ends. The CDR3 loop spans 15 amino acids. The CDR3 reads CASSPVGSSTDTQYF. CDR3 DNA: TGTGCCAGCAGCCCTGTGGGGAGCAGCACAGATACGCAGTATTTT.

This clonotype was observed at least ten times. The V call is TRBV5-1, the J call TRBJ2-5, with unresolved D. Germline CDR1 SGHRS, CDR2 YFSETQ. V lost 2 bases, J lost 1 base, and 6 bases lay in between. The CDR3 extends over 13 amino acids. The CDR3 coding sequence is TGCGCCAGCAGCTTCAGACCCCAAGAGACCCAGTACTTC. Protein: CASSFRPQETQYF.

This clonotype occurred many times. The V call is TRBV28, the J call TRBJ1-5, with D hard to call. The CDR3 length is 12 residues. V was trimmed by 5 bases and J by 3 bases, leaving 5 bases between them. From germline, CDR1 is MDHEN and CDR2 SYDVKM. CDR3 sequence (DNA): TGTGCCAGCAGTGGAGCCAATCAGCCCCAGCATTTT. Translating it yields CASSGANQPQHF.

In its sample, this clonotype was seen many times. This chain links TRBV5-1 with TRBJ2-1; 9 nucleotides agree with TRBD2. Germline CDR1 SGHRS, CDR2 YFSETQ. V dropped 6 bases and J dropped 4; count of bases not matched to a gene: 8. The CDR3 loop spans 15 amino acids. The CDR3 DNA follows: TGCGCCAGCACTACTTCTAGCGGGGCTTACAATGAGCAGTTCTTC. The encoded protein is CASTTSSGAYNEQFF.

The CDR3 region has the DNA TGTGCCAGCAAGACTAGCGGGAGAACTCTTGGGTCCGGGGAGCTGTTTTTT. Translating gives CASKTSGRTLGSGELFF. The chain recombines TRBV2 with TRBJ2-2; 12 bases align to TRBD2. V trimming: 7 bases; J trimming: 6 bases; junction bases outside the gene matches: 12. Germline CDR1 SNHLY, CDR2 FYNNEI. The CDR3 spans 17 residues.

This clonotype was seen ten or more times. The chain has TRBV19 and TRBJ2-1, with TRBD1 identical over 7 bases. Germline V lookup: CDR1 LNHDA, CDR2 SQIVND (reference sequence). CDR3 length: 13 residues. V lost 4 bases to trimming and J lost 3 bases; unmatched junction nucleotides: 0. CDR3 DNA: TGTGCCAGTAGTAGGGACAGCTACAATGAGCAGTTCTTC. It codes for CASSRDSYNEQFF.

At least ten counts were recorded for this clonotype. The chain is built from TRBV5-1 and TRBJ1-1; D remains ambiguous. Trimming stripped 0 bases from V and 3 bases from J, with 3 bases between. In germline, CDR1 is SGHRS, CDR2 YFSETQ. This CDR3 spans 12 amino acids. Here the CDR3 reads CASSLGDTEAFF. CDR3 nucleotides: TGCGCCAGCAGCTTGGGGGACACTGAAGCTTTCTTT.

This clonotype came up many times. This chain joins TRBV6-2 or TRBV6-3 and TRBJ2-3, with TRBD1 identical over 7 bases. Germline values: CDR1 MNHEY, CDR2 SVGEGT. This CDR3 has 15 amino acids. After removal of 5 bases from V and 0 bases from J, the junction contained 5 bases not matched to a gene. The CDR3 loop is CASSEGQSSTDTQYF. The CDR3 bases are TGTGCCAGCAGTGAGGGACAGTCTAGCACAGATACGCAGTATTTT.

This clonotype appeared a single time. The V and J genes are TRBV12-3 or TRBV12-4 and TRBJ2-2; the match to TRBD2 covers 8 bases. Losses at the gene ends were 7 bases for V and 3 bases for J; bases not matched to a gene: 4. This CDR3 spans 14 amino acids. The CDR3 coding sequence is TGTGCCAGCAACCTAGCGGGCCACACCGGGGAGCTGTTTTTT. Residues: CASNLAGHTGELFF.

Worth noting for this clonotype: This may be a read error: a much more frequent sequence differs by one nucleotide. The V and J genes are TRBV20-1 and TRBJ2-3, with TRBD2 matching 8 bases. This CDR3 has 16 residues. Germline loops: CDR1 DFQATT, CDR2 SNEGSKA (reference sequence). V was clipped by 7 bases and J by 1 base; unmatched bases: 13. The CDR3 loop is CSVLQGWREGTDTQYF. The CDR3 DNA follows: TGCAGTGTCCTCCAAGGATGGCGGGAGGGCACAGATACGCAGTATTTT.

Concerning this clonotype: A much larger clone lies one base from this, so it may be a read error. The chain couples TRBV12-3 or TRBV12-4 to TRBJ1-2; 7 nucleotides line up with TRBD1. The CDR3 contains 11 residues. The CDR3, as DNA: TGTGCCGGCAGCAGGGGGTATGGCTACACCTTC. Residues: CAGSRGYGYTF.

This clonotype showed up many times. This sequence joins TRBV5-1 and TRBJ2-3, with D uncertain. The V and J ends lost 0 bases and 0 bases respectively, with 14 bases between them. Germline assignment: CDR1 SGHRS and CDR2 YFSETQ. The CDR3 has 17 residues. CDR3 sequence: CASSLVMVVSSTDTQYF. CDR3 in DNA: TGCGCCAGCAGCTTGGTAATGGTGGTTTCTAGCACAGATACGCAGTATTTT.

The chain uses TRBV5-1 and TRBJ2-5; D is unclear. CDR1 and CDR2 (germline): SGHRS, YFSETQ. The CDR3 sequence is 14 residues long. V lost 4 bases and J 5 bases, leaving 15 bases between the germline ends. The CDR3 sequence: CASSIVVGVETQYF. DNA for the CDR3: TGCGCCAGCAGCATCGTGGTAGGTGTGGAGACCCAGTACTTC.

This clonotype was observed at least ten times. The rearrangement uses TRBV12-3 or TRBV12-4 and TRBJ2-7, with a tentative D call TRBD2 (6 bases). Trimming left V 3 bases short and J 5 bases short, with 11 bases between. The CDR3 consists of 13 residues. The CDR3 region is CASSFGGVDEQYF. The DNA for the CDR3 is TGTGCCAGCAGTTTTGGAGGGGTTGACGAGCAGTACTTC.

The chain joins TRBV7-2 to TRBJ2-2; D gene unclear. Germline V CDR1 and CDR2: SGHTA, FQGNSA. This CDR3 comprises 15 residues. The V end was cut by 1 base, the J end by 6 bases, with 12 bases between. CDR3: CASSLVVGPSGELFF. In nucleotides, the CDR3 is TGTGCCAGCAGCTTAGTAGTGGGCCCGTCCGGGGAGCTGTTTTTT.